The subject of this entry is one T cell receptor (beta chain). Its antigen is undetermined. Using immunoSEQ multiplex PCR, the repertoire was profiled, and TCRdb retains in-frame clones only, with some absent. The table has 20,000 to 25,000 clones, 90% seen once. This record comes from a study of T cell repertoires and Cas9 in healthy adults. About the research overall: Characterization of SpCas9-reactive CD4 and CD8 T cells covered multi-effector potency, cytotoxicity and lineage. Findings of the study overall: Reportedly, SpCas9-reactive effector T cell proliferation and function were mitigated by SpCas9-reactive Tregs in vitro.

This CDR3 comprises 20 residues. CDR1 is SGHNT, CDR2 YYREEE, per germline (reference sequence). V gave up 3 bases and J gave up 0 bases; unmatched junction bases: 9. The sequencing sample was made of CD4+ effector T cells (CD127+, CD25-, CD137-, CD154-) from PBMCs; culture status not recorded. The chain couples TRBV5-4 to TRBJ2-6; TRBD2 matches 13 bases. The source is a human donor in good health. The CDR3 region is CASSSSGLAGWISGANVLTF. The DNA for the CDR3 is TGTGCCAGCAGCTCCTCGGGACTAGCGGGATGGATCTCTGGGGCCAACGTCCTGACTTTC.